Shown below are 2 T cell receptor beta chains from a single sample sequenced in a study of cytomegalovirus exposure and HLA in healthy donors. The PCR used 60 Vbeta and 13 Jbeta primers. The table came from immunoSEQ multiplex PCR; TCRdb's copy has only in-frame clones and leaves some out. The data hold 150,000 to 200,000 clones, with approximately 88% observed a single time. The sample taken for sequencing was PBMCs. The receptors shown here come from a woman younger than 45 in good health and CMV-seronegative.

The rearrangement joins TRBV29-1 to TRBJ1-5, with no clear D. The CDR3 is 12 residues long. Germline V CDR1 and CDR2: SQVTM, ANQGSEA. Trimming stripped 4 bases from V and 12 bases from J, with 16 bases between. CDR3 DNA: TGCAGCGTTGGCGGCTCCAATCATCTCCAGCATTTT. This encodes CSVGGSNHLQHF.

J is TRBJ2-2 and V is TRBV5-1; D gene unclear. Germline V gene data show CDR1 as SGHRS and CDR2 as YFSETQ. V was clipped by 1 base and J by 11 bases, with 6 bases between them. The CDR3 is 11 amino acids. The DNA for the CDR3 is TGCGCCAGCAGCTTGTCAGGAGAGCTGTTTTTT. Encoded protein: CASSLSGELFF.